Listed below are T cell receptor beta chains from one sample, sequenced in a study of early T cells in non-severe SARS-CoV-2 infection. TCRdb reprocessed the 5' RACE reads with MiXCR, giving one entry per CDR3 protein. The sample records about 21,000 distinct CDR3 sequences, roughly 5.6% being singletons. The sequenced sample was whole blood, obtained at baseline. Receptor source: an adult who was a healthcare worker with PCR-confirmed SARS-CoV-2 infection or an uninfected control (not recorded which). CDR3s include the opening cysteine and the closing phenylalanine or tryptophan. A D gene is named only where the DNA matches it firmly. Clone size is stated in some rows and not others, as once, few, many or a class when expanded.

J,D,V,size,CDR3,DNA
TRBJ1-1,-,TRBV10-3,many,CAISGKNGNTEAFF,TGTGCCATCAGTGGGAAAAACGGGAACACTGAAGCTTTCTTT
TRBJ1-5,-,TRBV4-2,-,CASSQDGVRNQPQHF,TGTGCCAGCAGCCAAGATGGGGTAAGGAATCAGCCCCAGCATTTT
TRBJ2-7,-,TRBV19,many,CASSMSYGSYEQYF,TGTGCCAGTAGTATGAGCTATGGTTCCTACGAGCAGTACTTC
TRBJ1-3,-,TRBV9,many,CASSPGMAGNTIYF,TGTGCCAGCAGCCCAGGGATGGCTGGAAACACCATATATTTT
TRBJ2-7,-,TRBV24-1,few,CATSDSGPIGYF,TGTGCCACCAGTGACTCCGGACCCATTGGGTACTTC
TRBJ2-3,TRBD2,TRBV20-1,-,CSASVSAGGSDTQYF,TGCAGTGCTAGCGTTTCAGCGGGGGGATCAGATACGCAGTATTTT
TRBJ2-1,-,TRBV11-3,many,CASSSRGYNEQFF,TGTGCCAGCAGCTCCCGAGGCTACAATGAGCAGTTCTTC
TRBJ2-5,-,TRBV20-1,-,CSARDPREETQYF,TGCAGTGCTAGAGATCCCAGGGAAGAGACCCAGTACTTC
TRBJ2-1,-,TRBV3-1,few,CASSQDFLPHNEQFF,TGTGCCAGCAGCCAAGATTTCCTTCCCCACAATGAGCAGTTCTTC
TRBJ1-3,-,TRBV11-2,many,CASSLGGHGNTIYF,TGTGCCAGCAGCTTAGGAGGACATGGAAACACCATATATTTT
TRBJ1-2,TRBD1,TRBV7-3,few,CASSLRTGYGYTF,TGTGCCAGCAGCTTACGGACAGGGTATGGCTACACCTTC
TRBJ2-2,-,TRBV3-1,-,CASSHETPANTGELFF,TGTGCCAGCAGCCACGAGACGCCTGCGAACACCGGGGAGCTGTTTTTT
TRBJ2-1,TRBD1,TRBV27,many,CASSRDRGSYNEQFF,TGTGCCAGCAGCAGGGACAGGGGGTCCTACAATGAGCAGTTCTTC
TRBJ2-7,-,TRBV30,-,CASRRGYEQYF,TGTGCCTCCCGAAGGGGGTACGAGCAGTACTTC
TRBJ2-5,-,TRBV5-4,-,CASSPSGTAYQETQYF,TGTGCCAGCAGCCCTTCCGGGACCGCGTACCAAGAGACCCAGTACTTC
TRBJ2-1,TRBD1,TRBV24-1,many,CATSSPGQGRFEQFF,TGTGCCACCAGTTCGCCGGGACAGGGCCGATTTGAGCAGTTCTTC
TRBJ1-2,-,TRBV7-3,many,CASSLLPDYGYTF,TGTGCCAGCAGCTTACTCCCCGACTATGGCTACACCTTC
TRBJ2-3,-,TRBV11-3,many,CASSLSGTDTQYF,TGTGCCAGCAGCTTAAGCGGCACAGATACGCAGTATTTT
TRBJ1-2,-,TRBV6-6,many,CASSSLTGNYGYTF,TGTGCCAGCAGTTCACTCACAGGGAACTATGGCTACACCTTC
TRBJ1-5,TRBD1,TRBV12-3/TRBV12-4,many,CASSLQGFGNNQPQHF,TGTGCCAGCAGTCTACAGGGGTTTGGGAACAATCAGCCCCAGCATTTT
TRBJ1-1,TRBD1,TRBV5-1,many,CASSWDSPVNTEAFF,TGCGCCAGCAGCTGGGACAGCCCCGTGAACACTGAAGCTTTCTTT
TRBJ2-7,TRBD2,TRBV30,few,CAWSVRPGGEQYF,TGTGCCTGGAGTGTAAGGCCCGGGGGGGAGCAGTACTTC
TRBJ1-2,TRBD1,TRBV24-1,many,CATNQPDRGDGYTF,TGTGCCACCAACCAACCCGACAGGGGAGACGGCTACACCTTC
TRBJ2-1,TRBD1,TRBV5-1,few,CASSLGQGIYNEQFF,TGCGCCAGCAGCCTGGGACAGGGAATTTACAATGAGCAGTTCTTC
TRBJ1-2,-,TRBV4-2,once,CASSLERDWNYGYTF,TGTGCCAGCAGCCTTGAACGCGATTGGAACTATGGCTACACCTTC
TRBJ2-7,-,TRBV10-3,many,CAISTQGYEQYF,TGTGCCATCAGCACACAGGGTTACGAGCAGTACTTC
TRBJ2-2,TRBD1,TRBV7-6,many,CASRKATGGNTGELFF,TGTGCCAGCAGAAAGGCCACAGGGGGGAACACCGGGGAGCTGTTTTTT
TRBJ2-5,TRBD2,TRBV5-1,-,CASSPGRGLQETQYF,TGCGCCAGCAGCCCCGGGAGGGGGTTACAAGAGACCCAGTACTTC
TRBJ1-5,-,TRBV12-3/TRBV12-4,many,CASTVDRRYSNQPQHF,TGTGCCAGCACCGTTGACAGACGTTATAGCAATCAGCCCCAGCATTTT
TRBJ1-1,TRBD1,TRBV7-2,-,CASSSGQGVFGTEAFF,TGTGCCAGCAGCTCCGGACAGGGGGTATTTGGCACTGAAGCTTTCTTT
TRBJ1-4,TRBD1,TRBV18,medium-sized,CASSSGQGATNEKLFF,TGTGCCAGCTCATCGGGACAGGGGGCGACTAATGAAAAACTGTTTTTT
TRBJ1-1,-,TRBV7-3,many,CASSYARQYEAFF,TGTGCCAGCAGCTACGCCAGACAGTATGAAGCTTTCTTT
TRBJ2-1,-,TRBV7-2,many,CASSLGRSNEQFF,TGTGCCAGCAGCTTAGGCAGGTCCAATGAGCAGTTCTTC
TRBJ2-2,TRBD1,TRBV10-3,many,CAISALYQGGSENTGELFF,TGTGCCATCAGTGCGTTATATCAAGGGGGCAGCGAAAACACCGGGGAGCTGTTTTTT
TRBJ1-2,-,TRBV18,many,CASSPRGDYGYTF,TGTGCCAGCTCACCAAGGGGTGACTATGGCTACACCTTC
TRBJ2-7,-,TRBV9,few,CASSGAGPAYEQYF,TGTGCCAGCAGCGGGGCAGGGCCGGCCTACGAGCAGTACTTC
TRBJ2-1,-,TRBV6-2/TRBV6-3,many,CASSYSSLSGQFF,TGTGCCAGCAGTTACTCGAGTTTGAGTGGGCAGTTCTTC
TRBJ2-4,-,TRBV7-2,many,CASSPQDNKNIQYF,TGTGCCAGCAGCCCACAGGATAACAAAAACATTCAGTACTTC
TRBJ2-7,-,TRBV10-1,few,CASSEGEGPYEQYF,TGCGCCAGCAGTGAGGGTGAGGGACCCTACGAGCAGTACTTC
TRBJ1-4,-,TRBV11-2,-,CASSLDTGWREKLFF,TGTGCCAGCAGCTTAGATACGGGGTGGCGGGAAAAACTGTTTTTT
TRBJ2-1,-,TRBV28,few,CANSLGTSGEQFF,TGTGCCAACAGTTTGGGGACTTCGGGTGAGCAGTTCTTC
TRBJ2-5,-,TRBV10-2,medium-sized,CASSFKSGETQYF,TGCGCCAGCAGTTTTAAATCGGGAGAGACCCAGTACTTC
TRBJ2-2,-,TRBV19,few,CASSISTGNTGELFF,TGTGCCAGTAGTATTAGCACAGGGAACACCGGGGAGCTGTTTTTT
TRBJ2-7,-,TRBV13,few,CASSLGGVNEQYF,TGTGCCAGCAGCTTGGGGGGCGTCAACGAGCAGTACTTC
TRBJ2-7,-,TRBV3-1,many,CASSYPGHGAYEQYF,TGTGCCAGCAGCTATCCGGGACACGGGGCCTACGAGCAGTACTTC
TRBJ2-5,-,TRBV2,few,CASSASGAVETQYF,TGTGCCAGCAGTGCCTCGGGGGCCGTTGAGACCCAGTACTTC
TRBJ2-7,-,TRBV11-2,many,CASSKDGVYEQYF,TGTGCCAGCAGCAAAGACGGGGTGTACGAGCAGTACTTC
TRBJ1-3,TRBD1,TRBV7-8,few,CASSSGTVNSGNTIYF,TGTGCCAGCAGCTCCGGGACAGTGAATTCTGGAAACACCATATATTTT
TRBJ2-5,-,TRBV12-3/TRBV12-4,-,CASSFREETQYF,TGTGCCAGCAGTTTTCGTGAAGAGACCCAGTACTTC
TRBJ1-4,TRBD1,TRBV9,many,CASSEEQGFSEKLFF,TGTGCCAGCAGCGAGGAACAGGGGTTTTCCGAAAAACTGTTTTTT
TRBJ1-4,-,TRBV12-3/TRBV12-4,many,CASRQREKLFF,TGTGCCAGCAGACAAAGGGAAAAACTGTTTTTT
TRBJ1-2,-,TRBV6-2/TRBV6-3,many,CASSPPWGTTLEGYTF,TGTGCCAGCAGTCCCCCCTGGGGGACCACCCTAGAAGGCTACACCTTC
TRBJ1-2,TRBD1,TRBV24-1,many,CATSDSRDRGRANYGYTF,TGTGCCACCAGTGATAGCCGGGACAGGGGGAGGGCTAACTATGGCTACACCTTC
TRBJ2-7,TRBD1,TRBV29-1,many,CSVELGDRGTYEQYF,TGCAGCGTTGAATTAGGGGACAGGGGAACCTACGAGCAGTACTTC
TRBJ1-2,-,TRBV12-3/TRBV12-4,few,CASSYSNYGYTF,TGTGCCAGCAGTTACTCCAACTATGGCTACACCTTC